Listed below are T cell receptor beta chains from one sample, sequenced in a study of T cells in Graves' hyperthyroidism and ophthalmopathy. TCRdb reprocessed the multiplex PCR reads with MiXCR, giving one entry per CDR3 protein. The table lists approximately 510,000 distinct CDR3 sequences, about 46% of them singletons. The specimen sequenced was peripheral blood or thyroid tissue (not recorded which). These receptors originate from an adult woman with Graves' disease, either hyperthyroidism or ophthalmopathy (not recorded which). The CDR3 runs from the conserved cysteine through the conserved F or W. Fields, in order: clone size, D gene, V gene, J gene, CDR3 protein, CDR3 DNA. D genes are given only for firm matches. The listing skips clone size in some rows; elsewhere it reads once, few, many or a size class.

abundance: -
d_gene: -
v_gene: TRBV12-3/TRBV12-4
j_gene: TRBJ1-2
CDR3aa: CASSPLSRALVYGYTF
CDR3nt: TGTGCCAGCAGCCCGCTTTCGAGGGCGCTTGTCTATGGCTACACCTTC

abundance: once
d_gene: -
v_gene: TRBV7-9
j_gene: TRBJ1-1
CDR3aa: CASSSGPPGELSDWGTEAFF
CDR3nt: TGTGCCAGCAGCTCCGGTCCTCCCGGGGAGCTGTCAGATTGGGGCACTGAAGCTTTCTTT

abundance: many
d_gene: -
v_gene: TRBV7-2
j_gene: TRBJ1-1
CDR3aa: CASRVGQLNTEAFF
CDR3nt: TGTGCCAGCAGAGTTGGACAGTTGAACACTGAAGCTTTCTTT

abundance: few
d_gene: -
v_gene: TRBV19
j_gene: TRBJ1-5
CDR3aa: CASSIMRNQPQHF
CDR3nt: TGTGCCAGTAGTATCATGAGAAATCAGCCCCAGCATTTT

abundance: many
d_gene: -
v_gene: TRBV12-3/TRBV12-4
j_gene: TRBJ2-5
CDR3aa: CASSWDQETQYF
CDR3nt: TGTGCCAGCAGTTGGGACCAAGAGACCCAGTACTTC

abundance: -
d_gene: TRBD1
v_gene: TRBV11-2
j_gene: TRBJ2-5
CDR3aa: CASSSGTAEETQYF
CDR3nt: TGTGCCAGCAGCTCCGGGACAGCGGAAGAGACCCAGTACTTC

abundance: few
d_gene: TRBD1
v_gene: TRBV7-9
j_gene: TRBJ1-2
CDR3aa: CASSHRDRSGYTF
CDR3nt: TGTGCCAGCAGCCACCGGGACAGGTCCGGCTACACCTTC

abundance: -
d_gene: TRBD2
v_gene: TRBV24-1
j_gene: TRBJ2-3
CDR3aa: CATSDLTTSRKRADTQYF
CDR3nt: TGTGCCACCAGTGATTTGACGACTAGCAGGAAGCGCGCAGATACGCAGTATTTT

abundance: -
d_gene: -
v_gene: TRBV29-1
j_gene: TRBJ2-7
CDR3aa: CSSAGVYEQYF
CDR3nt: TGCAGCTCCGCGGGCGTGTACGAGCAGTACTTC

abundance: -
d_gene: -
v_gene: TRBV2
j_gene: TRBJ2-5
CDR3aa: CASRWETQYF
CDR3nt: TGTGCCAGCAGGTGGGAGACCCAGTACTTC

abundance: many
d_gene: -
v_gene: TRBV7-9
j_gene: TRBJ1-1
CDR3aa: CASSSSWGANTEAFF
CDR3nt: TGTGCCAGCAGCTCTTCGTGGGGGGCAAACACTGAAGCTTTCTTT

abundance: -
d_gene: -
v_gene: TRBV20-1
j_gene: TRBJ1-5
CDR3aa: CSASGGPFLDQPQHF
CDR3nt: TGCAGTGCTAGTGGAGGGCCCTTTCTAGATCAGCCCCAGCATTTT

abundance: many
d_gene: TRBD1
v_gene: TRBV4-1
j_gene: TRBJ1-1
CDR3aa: CASSQVQGAF
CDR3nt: TGCGCCAGCAGCCAAGTCCAGGGGGCGTTT

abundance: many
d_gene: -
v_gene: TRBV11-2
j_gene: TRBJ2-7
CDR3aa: CASTPLPLDRSSYEQYF
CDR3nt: TGTGCCAGCACCCCACTCCCCCTAGACAGGAGTTCCTACGAGCAGTACTTC

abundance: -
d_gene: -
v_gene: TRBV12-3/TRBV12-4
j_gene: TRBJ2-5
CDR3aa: CASRAGDLETQYF
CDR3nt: TGTGCCAGCAGGGCAGGGGATCTCGAGACCCAGTACTTC

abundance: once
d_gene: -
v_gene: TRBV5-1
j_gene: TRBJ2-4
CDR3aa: CASSLVGTRGNIQYF
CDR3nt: TGCGCCAGCAGCTTGGTGGGAACAAGGGGGAACATTCAGTACTTC

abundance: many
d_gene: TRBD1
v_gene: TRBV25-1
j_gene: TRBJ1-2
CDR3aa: CASRGTDYGYTF
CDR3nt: TGTGCCAGCAGGGGGACAGACTATGGCTACACCTTC

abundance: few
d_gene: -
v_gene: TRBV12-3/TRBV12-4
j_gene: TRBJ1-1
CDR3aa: CASSFYHLNTEAFF
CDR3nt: TGTGCCAGCAGTTTTTATCACCTGAACACTGAAGCTTTCTTT

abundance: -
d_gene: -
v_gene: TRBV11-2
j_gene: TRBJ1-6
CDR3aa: CASSLADRGANGLHF
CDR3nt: TGTGCCAGCAGCTTAGCGGATAGGGGGGCAAACGGCCTCCACTTT

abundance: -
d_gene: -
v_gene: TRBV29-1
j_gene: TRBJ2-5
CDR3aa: CSVGDTGQLETQYF
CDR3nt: TGCAGCGTTGGGGACACAGGTCAACTGGAGACCCAGTACTTC

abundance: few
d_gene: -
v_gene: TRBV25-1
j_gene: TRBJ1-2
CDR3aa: CASRNPEGYGYTF
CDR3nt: TGTGCCAGCAGGAACCCGGAGGGCTATGGCTACACCTTC

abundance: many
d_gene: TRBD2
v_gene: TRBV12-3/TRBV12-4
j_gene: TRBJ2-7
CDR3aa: CASSSGLAGTYEQYF
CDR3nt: TGTGCCAGCAGTTCGGGACTAGCGGGGACCTACGAGCAGTACTTC

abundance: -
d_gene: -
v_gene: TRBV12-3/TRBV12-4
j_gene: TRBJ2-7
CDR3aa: CASSFARTEQYF
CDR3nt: TGTGCCAGCAGTTTTGCCAGGACTGAGCAGTACTTC

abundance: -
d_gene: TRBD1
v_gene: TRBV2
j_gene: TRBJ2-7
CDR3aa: CASMGGTGFEQYF
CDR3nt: TGTGCCAGCATGGGGGGGACAGGGTTCGAGCAGTACTTC

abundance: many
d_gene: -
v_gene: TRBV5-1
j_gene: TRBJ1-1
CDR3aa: CASSLVRGMNTEAFF
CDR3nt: TGCGCCAGCAGCTTGGTAAGGGGCATGAACACTGAAGCTTTCTTT

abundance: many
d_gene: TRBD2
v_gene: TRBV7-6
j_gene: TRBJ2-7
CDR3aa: CASSPRTSGRGYEQYF
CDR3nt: TGTGCCAGCAGCCCTCGGACTAGCGGGAGAGGTTACGAGCAGTACTTC

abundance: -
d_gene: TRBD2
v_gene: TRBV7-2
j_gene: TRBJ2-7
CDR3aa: CASRGSVAGVGEQYF
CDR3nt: TGTGCCAGCAGGGGAAGCGTAGCGGGAGTTGGAGAGCAGTACTTC

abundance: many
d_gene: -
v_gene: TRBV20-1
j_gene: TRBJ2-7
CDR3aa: CSAREEAVTYEQYF
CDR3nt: TGCAGTGCTAGAGAAGAAGCGGTGACCTACGAGCAGTACTTC

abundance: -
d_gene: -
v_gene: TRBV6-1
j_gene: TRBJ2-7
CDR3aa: CASTVNREPNWQYF
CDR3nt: TGTGCCAGCACGGTTAACAGGGAACCGAACTGGCAGTACTTC

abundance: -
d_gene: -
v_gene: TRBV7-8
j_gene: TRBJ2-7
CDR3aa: CAISETGGKGYEQYF
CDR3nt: TGTGCCATCAGTGAGACCGGAGGAAAGGGCTACGAGCAGTACTTC

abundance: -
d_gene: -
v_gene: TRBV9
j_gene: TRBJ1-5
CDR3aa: CASSVSGSNQPQHF
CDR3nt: TGTGCCAGCAGCGTAAGCGGTAGCAATCAGCCCCAGCATTTT

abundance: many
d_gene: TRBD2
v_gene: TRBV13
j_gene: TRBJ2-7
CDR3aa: CATQLAGEGYEQYF
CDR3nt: TGTGCCACCCAACTAGCGGGAGAGGGGTACGAGCAGTACTTC

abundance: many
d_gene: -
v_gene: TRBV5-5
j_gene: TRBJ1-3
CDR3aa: CASSLDPGTSGNTIYF
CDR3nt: TGTGCCAGCAGCTTGGACCCCGGAACCTCTGGAAACACCATATATTTT

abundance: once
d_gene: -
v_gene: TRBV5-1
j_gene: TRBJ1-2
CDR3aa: CASGGVYGYTF
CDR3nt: TGCGCCAGCGGGGGTGTCTATGGCTACACCTTC

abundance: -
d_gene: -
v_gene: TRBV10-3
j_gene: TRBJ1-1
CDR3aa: CAISAQKGLKAFF
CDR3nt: TGTGCCATCAGTGCACAAAAGGGACTGAAGGCTTTCTTT